Below, 8 T cell receptor beta chains from the same sample are listed, as sequenced in a study of blood T cell repertoires in COVID-19. Profiled with immunoSEQ multiplex PCR; TCRdb holds only in-frame clones, not every one. The sample shows around 140,000 clones, about 80% of them seen only once. Sequences were obtained from peripheral blood. These receptors were taken from a man over 45 with acute or convalescent COVID-19.

The rearrangement uses TRBV24-1 and TRBJ2-1; 9 bases fit TRBD1. Germline V gene data show CDR1 as KGHDR and CDR2 as SFDVKD. The CDR3 length is 14 residues. The V segment lost 7 bases and the J segment 7 bases; nucleotides outside the gene matches: 7. The CDR3 DNA is TGTGCCACCAGAACCGGGACAGGGAGGAATGAGCAGTTCTTC. Protein product: CATRTGTGRNEQFF.

The chain couples TRBV3-1 (or the pseudogene TRBV3-2) to TRBJ2-1, with a possible D match to TRBD1 (6 bases). Trimming stripped 4 bases from V and 10 bases from J, with 8 bases between. CDR1 is LGHDT, CDR2 YNNKEL, per germline (reference sequence). The CDR3 is 11 residues long. CDR3: CASSLGTEQFF. The CDR3 nucleotides are TGTGCCAGCAGCCTCGGGACAGAGCAGTTCTTC.

This clone came up a few times. The rearrangement uses TRBV2 and TRBJ1-1; no clear D. The length of the CDR3 is 13 residues. Per the germline V gene, CDR1 is SNHLY and CDR2 is FYNNEI. V shed 6 bases and J shed 0 bases, with 8 bases lying between them. The CDR3 sequence is CASSESMNTEAFF. In DNA, the CDR3 is TGTGCCAGCAGCGAGAGTATGAACACTGAAGCTTTCTTT. Supplemented by reference TRBV2 and TRBJ1-1, the full variable domain reads EPEVTQTPSHQVTQMGQEVILRCVPISNHLYFYWYRQILGQKVEFLVSFYNNEISEKSEIFDDQFSVERPDGSNFTLKIRSTKLEDSAMYFCASSESMNTEAFFGQGTRLTVV.

V and J are TRBV3-1 (or the pseudogene TRBV3-2) and TRBJ2-5; a possible D gene is TRBD1 (5 bases). The CDR3 spans 15 residues. With 5 bases removed from V and 3 bases from J, the gap between germline ends came to 16 bases. Per the germline V gene, CDR1 is LGHDT and CDR2 is YNNKEL (reference sequence). CDR3 in amino acids: CASSNLTDVKETQYF. The CDR3 nucleotides are TGTGCCAGCAGCAACCTGACAGATGTGAAAGAGACCCAGTACTTC.

The V gene is TRBV28, the J gene TRBJ2-3, with TRBD1 matching over 7 bases. The J segment lost 2 bases and the V segment lost 11 bases, leaving 16 bases of the junction unmatched. The germline CDR1 and CDR2 sequences are MDHEN and SYDVKM. The CDR3 is made up of 16 amino acids. Written as DNA, the CDR3 is TGTGCCGCCAAGGGATTTACAGGGGCGGACACAGATACGCAGTATTTT. It yields the protein CAAKGFTGADTDTQYF.

V and J are TRBV30 and TRBJ1-1; 7 bases line up with TRBD1. J gave up 4 bases and V 8 bases, and 22 bases lay outside the gene matches. The CDR3 consists of 17 residues. Looked up from germline, CDR1 is GTSNPN and CDR2 is SVGIG (reference sequence). DNA for the CDR3: TGTGCCCTCGGAGGGGGCAGGGGAGGTTTTATAGGCACTGAAGCTTTCTTT. Encoded protein: CALGGGRGGFIGTEAFF.

This clone was seen more than once but under ten times. At the DNA level, this CDR3 is encoded by other sequences in the same sample as well. The chain recombines TRBV28 with TRBJ1-5, with 9 bases lining up with TRBD1. CDR3 length equals 16 residues. The V segment lost 3 bases and the J segment 1 base; nucleotides outside the gene matches: 4. The germline V gene encodes CDR1 MDHEN and CDR2 SYDVKM. CDR3 protein: CASSFNRGLSNQPQHF. For the CDR3, the DNA is TGTGCCAGCAGTTTCAACAGGGGGCTAAGCAATCAGCCCCAGCATTTT. The full variable domain, completed using reference TRBV28 and TRBJ1-5, is DVKVTQSSRYLVKRTGEKVFLECVQDMDHENMFWYRQDPGLGLRLIYFSYDVKMKEKGDIPEGYSVSREKKERFSLILESASTNQTSMYLCASSFNRGLSNQPQHFGDGTRLSIL.

In this sample, this clone turned up a few times. The chain combines TRBV19 with TRBJ1-2; 10 positions match TRBD1. The germline CDR1 and CDR2 sequences are LNHDA and SQIVND (reference sequence). The CDR3 totals 15 residues. After removal of 4 bases from V and 5 bases from J, the junction contained 7 bases not matched to a gene. The CDR3 spells CASSTSGQGIYGYTF. CDR3 DNA: TGTGCCAGTAGTACGTCGGGACAGGGGATTTATGGCTACACCTTC.